This TCR beta chain was recovered during a study of T-cell reconstitution after alpha-beta-depleted transplantation in children. Unique molecular identifiers were incorporated when the TCRbeta library was constructed. In TCRdb, the PCR reads were re-called with MiXCR into one record per CDR3 protein. Among under 450,000 distinct CDR3 sequences listed, 13% were seen once. The receptor was derived from a human donor who donated a stem cell graft to a child with Fanconi anemia. Sequenced here: PBMCs, sampled from the stem cell graft.

CDR3 amino acids: CATKSGQGGNTGELFF. DNA for the CDR3: TGTGCCACCAAATCGGGACAGGGGGGGAACACCGGGGAGCTGTTTTTT. The chain combines TRBV24-1 with TRBJ2-2; the match to TRBD1 covers 11 bases. Germline-derived CDR1 and CDR2 are KGHDR and SFDVKD. V shed 8 bases and J 1 base; nucleotides not matched to a gene: 5. The CDR3 consists of 16 residues.